This paragraph reports one T cell receptor (beta chain). These data come from a study of technical replicates of blood from a few donors. CDR1 and CDR2 from the germline V gene are SGHAT and FQDESV (reference sequence). Between the trimmed V and J ends, which lost 1 base and 2 bases, there was a span of 6 bases. The CDR3 sequence is 14 residues long. The method was immunoSEQ multiplex PCR; TCRdb's version includes in-frame clones alone and lacks a portion of them. The sample yields more than 75,000 clones, around 93% seen once. The specimen was T cells isolated from PBMCs. The chain combines TRBV11-1 with TRBJ1-3; D unresolved. This receptor was taken from a human donor in good health. As DNA, the CDR3 is TGTGCCAGCAGCTTAGGCGCAACTGGAAACACCATATATTTT. Protein product: CASSLGATGNTIYF.